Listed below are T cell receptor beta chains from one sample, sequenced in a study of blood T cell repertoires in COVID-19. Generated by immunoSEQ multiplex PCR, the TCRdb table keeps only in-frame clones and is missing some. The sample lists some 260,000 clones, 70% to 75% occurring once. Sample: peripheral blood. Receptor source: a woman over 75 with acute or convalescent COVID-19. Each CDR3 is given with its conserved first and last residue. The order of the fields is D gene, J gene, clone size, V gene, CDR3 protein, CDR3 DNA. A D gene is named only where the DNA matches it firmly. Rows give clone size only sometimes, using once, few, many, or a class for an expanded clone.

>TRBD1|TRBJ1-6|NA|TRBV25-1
CASWTGLSNSPLHF
TGTGCCAGCTGGACAGGGCTGTCCAATTCACCCCTCCACTTT
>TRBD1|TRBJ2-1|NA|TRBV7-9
CASSGVTGNNEQFF
TGTGCCAGCAGCGGGGTGACAGGGAACAATGAGCAGTTCTTC
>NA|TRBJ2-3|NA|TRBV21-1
CASSQNPGLAGVTDTQYF
TGTGCCAGCAGCCAGAACCCGGGACTAGCGGGAGTCACAGATACGCAGTATTTT
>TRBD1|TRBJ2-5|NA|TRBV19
CASSVGTGKETQYF
TGTGCCAGTAGTGTAGGGACAGGGAAAGAGACCCAGTACTTC
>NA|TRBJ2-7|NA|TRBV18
CASSPPGRVYEQYF
TGTGCCAGCTCACCACCGGGCAGAGTCTACGAGCAGTACTTC
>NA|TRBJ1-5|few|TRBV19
CASKKGVDWDSNQPQHF
TGTGCCAGTAAAAAGGGAGTGGACTGGGATAGCAATCAGCCCCAGCATTTT
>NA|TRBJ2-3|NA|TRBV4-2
CASSQVLVAPRTDTQYF
TGTGCCAGCAGCCAAGTTCTGGTAGCGCCTCGCACAGATACGCAGTATTTT
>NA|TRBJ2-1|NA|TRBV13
CASSLLLLYNEQFF
TGTGCCAGCAGCTTACTTCTTCTATACAATGAGCAGTTCTTC
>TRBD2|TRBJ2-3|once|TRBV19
CASSQGGADTQYF
TGTGCCAGTAGTCAGGGAGGGGCAGATACGCAGTATTTT
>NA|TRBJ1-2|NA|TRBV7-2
CASSYDRNYGYTF
TGTGCCAGCAGCTATGACAGGAACTATGGCTACACCTTC
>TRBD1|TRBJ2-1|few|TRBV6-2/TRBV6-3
CASSYGQGRDEQFF
TGTGCCAGCAGTTACGGACAGGGAAGGGATGAGCAGTTCTTC
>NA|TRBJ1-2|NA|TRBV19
CASSIGGRSHYGYTF
TGTGCCAGTAGTATAGGGGGCAGAAGCCACTATGGCTACACCTTC
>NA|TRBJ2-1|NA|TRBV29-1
CSVERGYNEQFF
TGCAGCGTTGAGAGAGGGTACAATGAGCAGTTCTTC
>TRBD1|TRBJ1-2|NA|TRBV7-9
CASSVVQGSTNYGYTF
TGTGCCAGCAGCGTCGTACAGGGGAGTACTAACTATGGCTACACCTTC
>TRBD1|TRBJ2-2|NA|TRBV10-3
CAINDRAPGELFF
TGTGCCATCAACGACAGGGCCCCCGGGGAGCTGTTTTTT
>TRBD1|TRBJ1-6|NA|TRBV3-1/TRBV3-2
CASSPIPGQGRSPLHF
TGTGCCAGCAGCCCTATACCTGGACAGGGGAGATCACCCCTCCACTTT
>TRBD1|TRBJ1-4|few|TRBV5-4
CATRTGGNEKLFF
TGTGCCACCAGGACAGGGGGGAATGAAAAACTGTTTTTT
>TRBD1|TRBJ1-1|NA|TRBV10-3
CAIRDTGTGFEAFF
TGTGCCATCAGAGATACCGGGACAGGTTTTGAAGCTTTCTTT
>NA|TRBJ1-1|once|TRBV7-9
CASSLARQGLSGNTEAFF
TGTGCCAGCAGCTTAGCGCGGCAGGGGTTGTCGGGGAACACTGAAGCTTTCTTT
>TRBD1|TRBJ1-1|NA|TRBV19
CASSPTPGQGFTEAFF
TGTGCCAGTAGTCCAACACCGGGACAGGGATTCACTGAAGCTTTCTTT
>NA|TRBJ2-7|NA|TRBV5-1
CASSLGHVPYEQYF
TGCGCCAGCAGCTTGGGACACGTGCCCTACGAGCAGTACTTC
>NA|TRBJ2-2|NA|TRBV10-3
CAISPVTNSGELFF
TGTGCCATCAGTCCAGTTACCAACAGCGGGGAGCTGTTTTTT
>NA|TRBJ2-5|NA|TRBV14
CASSQDYGSMGETQYF
TGTGCCAGCAGCCAAGATTACGGGAGTATGGGAGAGACCCAGTACTTC
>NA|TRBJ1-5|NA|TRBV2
CASSESRGVGQPQHF
TGTGCCAGCAGTGAGTCCAGGGGAGTCGGTCAGCCCCAGCATTTT
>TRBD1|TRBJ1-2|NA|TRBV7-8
CASSSRQGTDYGYTF
TGTGCCAGCAGCTCCAGACAGGGGACGGACTATGGCTACACCTTC
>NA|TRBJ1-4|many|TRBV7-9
CASSSINEKLFF
TGTGCCAGCAGCTCTATTAATGAAAAACTGTTTTTT
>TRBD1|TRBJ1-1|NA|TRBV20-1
CSASRDSMNTEAFF
TGCAGTGCTAGTAGGGACAGCATGAACACTGAAGCTTTCTTT
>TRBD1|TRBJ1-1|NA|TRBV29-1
CSVEGQGNTEAFF
TGCAGCGTTGAAGGACAGGGGAACACTGAAGCTTTCTTT
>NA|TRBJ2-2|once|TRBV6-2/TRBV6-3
CASSYSGGGTGELFF
TGTGCCAGCAGTTACTCTGGGGGAGGCACCGGGGAGCTGTTTTTT
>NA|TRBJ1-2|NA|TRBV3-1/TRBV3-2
CASSQVNSYGYTF
TGTGCCAGCAGCCAAGTGAACTCCTATGGCTACACCTTC
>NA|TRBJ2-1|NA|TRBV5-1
CASSLSRGIYNEQFF
TGCGCCAGCAGCTTGTCTCGGGGAATCTACAATGAGCAGTTCTTC
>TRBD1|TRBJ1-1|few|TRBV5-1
CASSVQGRRETEAFF
TGCGCCAGCAGCGTACAGGGGCGGCGCGAGACTGAAGCTTTCTTT
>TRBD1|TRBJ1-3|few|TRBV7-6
CASSFTTGRSSGNTIYF
TGTGCCAGCAGCTTTACGACAGGGAGAAGCTCTGGAAACACCATATATTTT
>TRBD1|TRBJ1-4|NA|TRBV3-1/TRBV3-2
CASSRGTVSKLFF
TGTGCCAGCAGCCGAGGGACAGTCTCCAAACTGTTTTTT
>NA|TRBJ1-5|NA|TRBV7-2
CASSLDGRLANQPQHF
TGTGCCAGCAGCTTAGATGGCAGACTAGCTAATCAGCCCCAGCATTTT
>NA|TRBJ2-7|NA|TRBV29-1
CSARDTAAEEQYF
TGCAGCGCCCGGGACACCGCGGCGGAGGAGCAGTACTTC
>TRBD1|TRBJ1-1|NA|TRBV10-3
CAISVNRGNTEAFF
TGTGCCATCAGTGTGAACAGGGGGAACACTGAAGCTTTCTTT
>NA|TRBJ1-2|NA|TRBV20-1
CAAATNYGYTF
TGTGCGGCAGCCACTAACTATGGCTACACCTTC
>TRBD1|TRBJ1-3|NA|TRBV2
CASSKDRAGNTIYF
TGTGCCAGCAGTAAAGACAGGGCCGGAAACACCATATATTTT
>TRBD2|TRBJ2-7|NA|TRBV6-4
CAIETSGPTYEQYF
TGTGCCATCGAAACTAGCGGGCCTACCTACGAGCAGTACTTC
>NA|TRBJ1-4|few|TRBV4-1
CASSLGPLEKLFF
TGCGCCAGCAGCCTGGGCCCTCTCGAAAAACTGTTTTTT
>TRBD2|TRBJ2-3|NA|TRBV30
CAWKGGGGISSADTQYF
TGTGCCTGGAAAGGCGGCGGGGGAATCTCTAGCGCAGATACGCAGTATTTT
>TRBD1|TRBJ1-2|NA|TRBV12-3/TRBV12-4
CASDRGANYGYTF
TGTGCCAGTGACAGGGGCGCTAACTATGGCTACACCTTC
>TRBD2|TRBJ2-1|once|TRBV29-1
CSLDGGARDEQFF
TGCAGCCTTGACGGGGGGGCGAGGGATGAGCAGTTCTTC
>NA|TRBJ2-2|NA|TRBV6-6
CASTIQTGNTGELFF
TGTGCCAGCACCATACAGACAGGGAACACCGGGGAGCTGTTTTTT
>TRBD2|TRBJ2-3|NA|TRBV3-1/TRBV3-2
CASSRSGTRLADTQYF
TGTGCCAGCAGCCGTAGCGGGACTAGACTCGCAGATACGCAGTATTTT
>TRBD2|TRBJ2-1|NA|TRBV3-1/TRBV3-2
CASSQTSGGEQFF
TGTGCCAGCAGCCAGACTAGCGGGGGTGAGCAGTTCTTC
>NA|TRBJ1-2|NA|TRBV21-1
CASRHRYSGTDGYTF
TGTGCCAGCAGACATCGATACTCAGGAACAGATGGCTACACCTTC
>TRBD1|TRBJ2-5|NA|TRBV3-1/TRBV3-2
CASSQDLPGTGQETQYF
TGTGCCAGCAGCCAGGACCTCCCCGGGACAGGGCAAGAGACCCAGTACTTC
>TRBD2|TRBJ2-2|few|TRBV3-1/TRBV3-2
CASSRGLANTGELFF
TGTGCCAGCAGCCGGGGACTAGCGAACACCGGGGAGCTGTTTTTT
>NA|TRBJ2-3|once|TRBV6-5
CASSLGTGTDTQYF
TGTGCCAGCAGTCTAGGGACTGGCACAGATACGCAGTATTTT
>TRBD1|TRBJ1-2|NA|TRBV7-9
CASSLAAGGAYGYTF
TGTGCCAGCAGCTTAGCAGCAGGGGGCGCCTATGGCTACACCTTC
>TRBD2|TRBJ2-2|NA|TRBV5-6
CASSLAGTIRLFF
TGTGCCAGCAGCTTGGCCGGGACTATTAGGCTGTTTTTT
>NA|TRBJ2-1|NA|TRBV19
CATGQQYNEQFF
TGTGCCACCGGACAGCAATACAATGAGCAGTTCTTC
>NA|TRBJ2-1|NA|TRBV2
CASRVSGVFIDEQFF
TGTGCCAGCAGAGTCTCAGGGGTATTTATTGATGAGCAGTTCTTC
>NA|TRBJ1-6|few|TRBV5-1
CASSGEGSPLHF
TGCGCCAGCAGCGGGGAGGGTTCACCCCTCCACTTT
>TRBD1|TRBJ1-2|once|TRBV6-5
CASSPIRQGGYTF
TGTGCCAGCAGCCCCATTCGACAGGGCGGCTACACCTTC
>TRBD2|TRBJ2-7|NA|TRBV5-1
CASSTATNGRGEQYF
TGCGCCAGCAGCACCGCGACTAACGGGAGGGGCGAGCAGTACTTC
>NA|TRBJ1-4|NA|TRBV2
CASSRGGAANEKLFF
TGTGCCAGCAGTCGAGGGGGGGCGGCTAATGAAAAACTGTTTTTT